The next 25 T cell receptor beta chains were all read from a single sample in a study of graft-versus-host responses after intestinal transplantation. The antigens these receptors bind are not known. Some clones are missing from TCRdb's copy, which holds only in-frame ones; the method was immunoSEQ multiplex PCR. The sample contains tens of thousands of clones, roughly 90% of which appear only once. The sequencing here drew on unstimulated CD4+ T cells sorted from spleen or lymph node cells, taken before intestinal transplant. The receptors were sampled from a human donor who received an intestinal transplant.

For this clone: Other DNA sequences from this sample encode an identical CDR3 as well. The rearrangement joins TRBV5-1 to TRBJ2-1; D gene uncertain. This CDR3 has 12 residues. V gave up 0 bases and J gave up 4 bases, with 2 bases separating them. Germline assignment: CDR1 SGHRS and CDR2 YFSETQ. The CDR3 DNA sequence: TGCGCCAGCAGCTTGGAATACAATGAGCAGTTCTTC. This sequence encodes CASSLEYNEQFF.

J is TRBJ1-2 and V is TRBV7-9; 9 positions match TRBD1. CDR1 is SEHNR and CDR2 is FQNEAQ in the germline V gene (reference sequence). The CDR3 is 15 residues long. The V segment lost 5 bases and the J segment 6 bases; nucleotides outside the gene matches: 10. This CDR3 is CASSPEDRGIHGYTF. In DNA, the CDR3 is TGTGCCAGCAGCCCAGAGGACAGGGGAATTCATGGCTACACCTTC.

The CDR3, as DNA: TGTGCCAGCAGTTCCAACAGTTACTGGAAATACGAGCAGTACTTC. It yields the protein CASSSNSYWKYEQYF. The chain recombines TRBV6-1 with TRBJ2-7; D is unclear. CDR3 length: 15 residues. Germline V CDR1 and CDR2: MNHNS, SASEGT. The germline V and J ends were trimmed by 5 bases and 4 bases, with 18 bases remaining between them.

The chain combines TRBV5-4 with TRBJ1-6; D is undetermined. Trimming took 2 bases from V and 7 from J, leaving 19 bases between them. Germline-derived CDR1 and CDR2 are SGHNT and YYREEE (reference sequence). The CDR3 sequence is 17 residues long. DNA for the CDR3: TGTGCCAGCAGCTTTCCCGGGGAATCGGTATCAAATTCACCCCTCCACTTT. Protein product: CASSFPGESVSNSPLHF.

V and J are TRBV28 and TRBJ2-7; TRBD1 matches 7 bases. The V gene's germline CDR1 is MDHEN and CDR2 SYDVKM. Trimming cost V 7 bases and J 5 bases; bases outside gene matches: 11. This CDR3 has 14 residues. This chain's CDR3 is CASTRYNRGDEQYF. CDR3 sequence (DNA): TGTGCCAGCACCCGATATAACAGGGGCGACGAGCAGTACTTC.

The V and J genes are TRBV10-1 and TRBJ2-1; 10 bases agree with TRBD2. The CDR3 has 15 amino acids. V shed 6 bases, J shed 2 bases, and the junction held 4 bases outside the gene matches. The V gene's germline CDR1 is WNHNN and CDR2 SYGVQD (reference sequence). The CDR3 DNA follows: TGCGCCAGCAGCATGGGACTAGCGCCCTACAATGAGCAGTTCTTC. Encoded protein: CASSMGLAPYNEQFF.

The chain carries TRBV15 and TRBJ2-5; maybe TRBD2 (6 bases). CDR1 LNHNV and CDR2 YYDKDF come from the germline V gene (reference sequence). Between the trimmed V and J ends, which lost 4 bases and 4 bases, there was a span of 16 bases. This CDR3 region has 15 residues. The CDR3 DNA is TGTGCCACCAGCATGGGGGACCGGAGGGGAGAGACCCAGTACTTC. Translated, it gives CATSMGDRRGETQYF.

The chain links TRBV27 to TRBJ2-7; 7 bases match TRBD2. Germline-derived CDR1 and CDR2 are MNHEY and SMNVEV (reference sequence). The V segment lost 7 bases and the J segment 3 bases; nucleotides outside the gene matches: 18. The CDR3 consists of 17 residues. The CDR3 is CASTPPQLAEIVYEQYF. CDR3 bases: TGTGCCAGCACCCCACCCCAGCTAGCGGAAATAGTCTACGAGCAGTACTTC.

This chain connects TRBV11-2 to TRBJ2-5, with TRBD2 matching 7 bases. This CDR3 comprises 16 residues. Germline assignment: CDR1 SGHAT and CDR2 FQNNGV. Trimming removed 5 bases from V and 1 base from J; junction bases left unmatched: 10. In nucleotides, the CDR3 is TGTGCCAGCAGCCCCCAAGCGGGGTTAGGCCAAGAGACCCAGTACTTC. Its protein product is CASSPQAGLGQETQYF.

The chain links TRBV6-1 to TRBJ2-1; D remains unclear. The CDR3 has 10 amino acids. Germline CDR1 and CDR2: MNHNS and SASEGT. V was shortened by 5 bases and J by 6 bases, with 2 bases between the two germline ends. The CDR3 here is CASSLNEQFF. CDR3 in DNA: TGTGCCAGCAGTCTCAATGAGCAGTTCTTC.

This clone was detected a few times. This rearrangement joins TRBV5-8 to TRBJ2-4; the D is unclear. Trimming stripped 0 bases from V and 0 bases from J, with 7 bases between. The CDR3 is 15 residues long. CDR1 and CDR2 from the germline V gene are SGHTS and YDEGEE. The CDR3 nucleotides read TGTGCCAGCAGCTTGGCGTTCGTAGCCAAAAACATTCAGTACTTC. This encodes CASSLAFVAKNIQYF. The complete variable domain, with remaining parts taken from reference TRBV5-8 and TRBJ2-4, reads EAGVTQSPTHLIKTRGQQATLRCSPISGHTSVYWYQQALGLGLQFLLWYDEGEERNRGNFPPRFSGRQFPNYSSELNVNALELEDSALYLCASSLAFVAKNIQYFGAGTRLSVL.

In its sample, this clone was seen once. V gene TRBV5-6 combines with J gene TRBJ2-2, with D perhaps matching TRBD1 (6 bases). In germline, CDR1 is SGHDT, CDR2 YYEEEE. The CDR3 is made up of 16 amino acids. Trimming stripped 4 bases from V and 8 bases from J, with 21 bases between. This chain's CDR3 is CASSHQGHPLRGELFF. In DNA form, the CDR3 reads TGTGCCAGCAGCCACCAGGGACACCCCTTGAGGGGGGAGCTGTTTTTT.

The rearrangement links TRBV30 to TRBJ1-5; D is undetermined. The V gene lost 5 bases and the J gene lost 4 bases, with 9 bases spanning the gap. CDR3 size: 12 residues. Germline CDR1 is GTSNPN and CDR2 is SVGIG (reference sequence). The CDR3 DNA sequence: TGTGCCTGGGGCGAGTGGAATCAGCCCCAGCATTTT. It codes for CAWGEWNQPQHF.

The V and J genes are TRBV7-8 and TRBJ2-1; 7 nucleotides agree with TRBD1. V was clipped by 4 bases and J by 7 bases; unmatched bases: 10. Germline assignment: CDR1 SGHVS and CDR2 FQNEAQ. This CDR3 is 15 amino acids long. CDR3 DNA: TGTGCCAGCAGCTCGCCGCAGACAGGGTCGAATGAGCAGTTCTTC. The encoded protein is CASSSPQTGSNEQFF.

The V gene is TRBV28, the J gene TRBJ1-6, with TRBD1 as a possible D gene (5 bases). The CDR3 has 15 residues. V was cut by 1 base and J by 9 bases, with 13 bases left in between. CDR1 is MDHEN, CDR2 SYDVKM, per germline. The CDR3 region has the DNA TGTGCCAGCAGTTTATTAGCGGGCACAGGTTCACCCCTCCACTTT. Protein product: CASSLLAGTGSPLHF.

This clone showed up just once. The chain couples TRBV18 to TRBJ2-5; 7 nucleotides agree with TRBD2. V gave up 3 bases and J gave up 5 bases; unmatched junction bases: 15. The CDR3 runs 17 residues. Germline loops: CDR1 KGHSH, CDR2 LQKENI. CDR3 in amino acids: CASSPRWSGNTRETQYF. The CDR3 DNA reads TGTGCCAGCTCACCGAGGTGGAGCGGGAATACTCGCGAGACCCAGTACTTC.

The chain is built from TRBV7-2 and TRBJ2-1, with TRBD2 matching over 9 bases. Germline loops: CDR1 SGHTA, CDR2 FQGNSA. The CDR3 is 15 amino acids. V lost 1 base and J lost 7; bases outside the gene matches: 5. The CDR3 DNA reads TGTGCCAGCAGCTTAGGCGCGGGACTAGCTAATGAGCAGTTCTTC. Amino acids: CASSLGAGLANEQFF.

The chain uses TRBV28 and TRBJ1-3; D is unclear. The CDR3 runs to 16 residues. Germline loops: CDR1 MDHEN, CDR2 SYDVKM. V shed 2 bases and J shed 0 bases, with 11 bases lying between them. The CDR3 coding sequence is TGTGCCAGCAGTTTAGATCCTCGGAGCTCTGGAAACACCATATATTTT. Translated: CASSLDPRSSGNTIYF.

The V and J genes are TRBV28 and TRBJ2-1; no clear D. Germline CDR1 is MDHEN and CDR2 is SYDVKM. This CDR3 spans 13 amino acids. The V end was cut by 7 bases, the J end by 14 bases, with 21 bases between. In DNA, the CDR3 is TGTGCCAGCATTAACCTGCCCCCAGCCGAGAAGTTCTTC. Translated: CASINLPPAEKFF.

This clone has just a few counts. CDR3 protein: CASSLGRENQPQHF. CDR3 DNA sequence: TGTGCCAGCAGTTTAGGAAGGGAAAATCAGCCCCAGCATTTT. The chain is built from TRBV27 and TRBJ1-5; D gene uncertain. Germline CDR1 reads MNHEY; CDR2 reads SMNVEV (reference sequence). The CDR3 is 14 amino acids. V lost 2 bases and J 4 bases, leaving 9 bases between the germline ends.

The chain links TRBV4-2 to TRBJ1-5; 11 bases agree with TRBD1. The V segment lost 0 bases and the J segment 6 bases; nucleotides outside the gene matches: 4. The CDR3 runs 16 residues. Germline V gives CDR1 LGHNA, CDR2 YNFKEQ. CDR3 DNA sequence: TGTGCCAGCAGCCAAGATCAGGGGACAGGGGGTCAGCCCCAGCATTTT. Residues: CASSQDQGTGGQPQHF.

The rearrangement joins TRBV6-4 to TRBJ1-1; D uncertain. Trimming pared 4 bases from V and 0 bases from J, leaving 12 bases between. Germline CDR1 and CDR2: MRHNA and SNTAGT. The CDR3 loop spans 15 amino acids. The CDR3 reads CASSGRRRMNTEAFF. CDR3 in DNA: TGTGCCAGCAGTGGACGGAGGCGCATGAACACTGAAGCTTTCTTT.

This clone appeared a single time. This sequence joins TRBV19 and TRBJ2-1; D call uncertain. CDR1 and CDR2 (germline): LNHDA, SQIVND (reference sequence). V was pared by 9 bases and J by 5 bases, with 11 bases between. The length of the CDR3 is 12 residues. Here the CDR3 reads CASTSWDNEQFF. CDR3 DNA: TGTGCCAGCACGTCCTGGGACAATGAGCAGTTCTTC.

This rearrangement joins TRBV11-3 to TRBJ2-7, with TRBD1 matching 11 bases. Germline lookup yields CDR1 SGHNT and CDR2 YENEEA. This CDR3 has 15 amino acids. V lost 7 bases and J lost 2; bases outside the gene matches: 7. DNA for the CDR3: TGTGCCAGCACCTGGTGGGACAGGGGGGCCTACGAGCAGTACTTC. It encodes CASTWWDRGAYEQYF.

The chain has TRBV19 and TRBJ2-5; perhaps TRBD2 as D (5 bases). Germline V gene lookup returns CDR1 LNHDA and CDR2 SQIVND (reference sequence). V was trimmed by 7 bases and J by 7 bases, leaving 16 bases between them. The CDR3 is 13 residues long. CDR3 amino acids: CASTGAGKGTQYF. As DNA, the CDR3 is TGTGCCAGTACCGGCGCCGGGAAAGGGACCCAGTACTTC.